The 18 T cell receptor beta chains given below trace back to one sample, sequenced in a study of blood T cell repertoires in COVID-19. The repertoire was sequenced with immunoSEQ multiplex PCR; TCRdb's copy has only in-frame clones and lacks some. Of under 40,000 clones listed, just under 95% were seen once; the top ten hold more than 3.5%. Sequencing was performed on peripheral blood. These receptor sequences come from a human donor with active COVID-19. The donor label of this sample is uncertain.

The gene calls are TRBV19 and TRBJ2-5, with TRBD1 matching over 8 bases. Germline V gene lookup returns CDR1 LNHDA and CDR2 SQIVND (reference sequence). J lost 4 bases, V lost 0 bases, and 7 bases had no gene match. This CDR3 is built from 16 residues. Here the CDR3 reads CASSIDPRGQGETQYF. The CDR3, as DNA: TGTGCCAGTAGTATAGATCCCAGGGGGCAGGGAGAGACCCAGTACTTC.

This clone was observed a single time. The CDR3 loop is CASSLGGTRQAGNSPLHF. For the CDR3, the DNA is TGTGCCAGCAGTTTAGGTGGGACTCGGCAGGCGGGGAATTCACCCCTCCACTTT. The rearrangement uses TRBV28 and TRBJ1-6, with D possibly matching TRBD1 (5 bases). The CDR3 contains 18 residues. The germline V gene encodes CDR1 MDHEN and CDR2 SYDVKM. Trimming removed 2 bases from V and 7 bases from J, with 21 bases in between. Full variable domain (rest looked up from reference TRBV28 and TRBJ1-6): DVKVTQSSRYLVKRTGEKVFLECVQDMDHENMFWYRQDPGLGLRLIYFSYDVKMKEKGDIPEGYSVSREKKERFSLILESASTNQTSMYLCASSLGGTRQAGNSPLHFGNGTRLTVT.

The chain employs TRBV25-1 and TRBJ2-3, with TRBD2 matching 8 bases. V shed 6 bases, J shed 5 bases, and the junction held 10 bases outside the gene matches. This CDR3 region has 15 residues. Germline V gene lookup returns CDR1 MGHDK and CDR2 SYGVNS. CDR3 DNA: TGTGCCAGCAGGGGGACGGGAGGGTCGGGAGATACGCAGTATTTT. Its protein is CASRGTGGSGDTQYF. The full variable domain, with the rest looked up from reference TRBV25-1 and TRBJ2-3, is EADIYQTPRYLVIGTGKKITLECSQTMGHDKMYWYQQDPGMELHLIHYSYGVNSTEKGDLSSESTVSRIRTEHFPLTLESARPSHTSQYLCASRGTGGSGDTQYFGPGTRLTVL.

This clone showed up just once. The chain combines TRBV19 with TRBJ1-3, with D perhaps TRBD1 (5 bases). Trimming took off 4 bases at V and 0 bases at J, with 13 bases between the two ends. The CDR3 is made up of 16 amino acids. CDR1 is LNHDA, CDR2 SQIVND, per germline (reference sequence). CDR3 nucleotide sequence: TGTGCCAGTAGTACCTCACAGGTGAACTCTGGAAACACCATATATTTT. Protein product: CASSTSQVNSGNTIYF.

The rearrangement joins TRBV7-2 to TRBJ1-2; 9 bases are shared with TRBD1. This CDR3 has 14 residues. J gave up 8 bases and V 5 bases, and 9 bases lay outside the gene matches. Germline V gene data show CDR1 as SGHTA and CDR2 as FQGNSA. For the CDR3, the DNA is TGTGCCAGCAGCGAGCAGACAGGGGGTAACGGCTACACCTTC. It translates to CASSEQTGGNGYTF.

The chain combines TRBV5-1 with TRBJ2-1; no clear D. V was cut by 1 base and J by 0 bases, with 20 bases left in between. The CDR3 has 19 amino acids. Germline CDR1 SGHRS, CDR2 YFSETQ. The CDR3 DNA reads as TGCGCCAGCAGCTTGTCTCGTGACACAAAAATTATCTCCTACAATGAGCAGTTCTTC. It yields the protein CASSLSRDTKIISYNEQFF.

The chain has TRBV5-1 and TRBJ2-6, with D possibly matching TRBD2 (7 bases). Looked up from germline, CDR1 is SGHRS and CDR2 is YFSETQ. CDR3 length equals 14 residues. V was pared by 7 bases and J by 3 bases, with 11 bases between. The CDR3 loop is CASGGADGANVLTF. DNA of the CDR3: TGCGCCAGCGGGGGGGCGGATGGGGCCAACGTCCTGACTTTC.

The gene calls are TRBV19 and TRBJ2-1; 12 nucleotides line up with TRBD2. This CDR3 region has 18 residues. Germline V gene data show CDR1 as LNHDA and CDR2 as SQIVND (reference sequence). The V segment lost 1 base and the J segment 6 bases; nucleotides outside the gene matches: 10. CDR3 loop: CASSIAKASGRAPNEQFF. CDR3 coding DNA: TGTGCCAGTAGTATAGCGAAGGCTAGCGGGAGGGCTCCCAATGAGCAGTTCTTC.

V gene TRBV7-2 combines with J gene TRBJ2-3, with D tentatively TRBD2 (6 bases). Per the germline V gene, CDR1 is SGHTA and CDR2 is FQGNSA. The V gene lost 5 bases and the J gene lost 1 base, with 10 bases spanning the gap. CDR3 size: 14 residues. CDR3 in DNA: TGTGCCAGCAGCCGTAGCGGCGGCACAGATACGCAGTATTTT. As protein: CASSRSGGTDTQYF.

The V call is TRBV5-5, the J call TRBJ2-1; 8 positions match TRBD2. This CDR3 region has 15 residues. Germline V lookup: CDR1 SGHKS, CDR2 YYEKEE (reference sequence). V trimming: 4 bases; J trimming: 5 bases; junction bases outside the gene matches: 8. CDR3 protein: CASSMDGRGNNEQFF. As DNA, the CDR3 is TGTGCCAGCAGCATGGACGGGAGGGGGAACAATGAGCAGTTCTTC.

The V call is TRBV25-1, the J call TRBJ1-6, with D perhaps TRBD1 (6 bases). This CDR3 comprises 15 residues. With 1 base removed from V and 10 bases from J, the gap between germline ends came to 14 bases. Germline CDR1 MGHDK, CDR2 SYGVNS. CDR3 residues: CASSESGGALSPLHF. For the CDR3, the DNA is TGTGCCAGCAGTGAATCCGGGGGGGCGTTATCACCCCTCCACTTT. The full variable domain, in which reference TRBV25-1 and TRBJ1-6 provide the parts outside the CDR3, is EADIYQTPRYLVIGTGKKITLECSQTMGHDKMYWYQQDPGMELHLIHYSYGVNSTEKGDLSSESTVSRIRTEHFPLTLESARPSHTSQYLCASSESGGALSPLHFGNGTRLTVT.

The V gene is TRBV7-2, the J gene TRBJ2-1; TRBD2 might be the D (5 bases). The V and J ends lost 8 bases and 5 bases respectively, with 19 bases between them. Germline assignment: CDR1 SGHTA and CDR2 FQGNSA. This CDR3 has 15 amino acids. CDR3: CASGLWERSDNEQFF. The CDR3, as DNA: TGTGCCAGCGGCCTCTGGGAGCGGTCTGACAATGAGCAGTTCTTC.

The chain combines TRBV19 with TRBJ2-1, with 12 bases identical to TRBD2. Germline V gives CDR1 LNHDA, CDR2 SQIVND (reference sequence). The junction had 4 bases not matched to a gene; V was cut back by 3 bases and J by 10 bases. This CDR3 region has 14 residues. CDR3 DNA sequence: TGTGCCAGTAGTATTGGGCTAGCGGGAGGGGAGCAGTTCTTC. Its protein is CASSIGLAGGEQFF.

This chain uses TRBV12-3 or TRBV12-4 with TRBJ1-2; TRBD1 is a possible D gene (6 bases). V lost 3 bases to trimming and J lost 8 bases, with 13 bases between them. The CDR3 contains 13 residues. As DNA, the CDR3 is TGTGCCAGCAGTTTGGGGGCAGGGAAGGGCTACACCTTC. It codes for CASSLGAGKGYTF.

CDR3 in amino acids: CASSGGDRRPYEQYF. In DNA form, the CDR3 reads TGTGCCAGCAGCGGAGGGGACAGGCGGCCCTACGAGCAGTACTTC. The chain couples TRBV9 to TRBJ2-7; the match to TRBD1 covers 8 bases. Unmatched junction bases numbered 7, after V lost 3 bases and J lost 2 bases. Germline V lookup: CDR1 SGDLS, CDR2 YYNGEE. CDR3 size: 15 residues. The entire variable domain, with the rest obtained from reference TRBV9 and TRBJ2-7, is as follows: DSGVTQTPKHLITATGQRVTLRCSPRSGDLSVYWYQQSLDQGLQFLIQYYNGEERAKGNILERFSAQQFPDLHSELNLSSLELGDSALYFCASSGGDRRPYEQYFGPGTRLTVT.

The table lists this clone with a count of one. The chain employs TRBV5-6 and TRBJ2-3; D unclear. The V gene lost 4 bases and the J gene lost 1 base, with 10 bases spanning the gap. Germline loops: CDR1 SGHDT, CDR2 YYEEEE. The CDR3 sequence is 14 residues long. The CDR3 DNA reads TGTGCCAGCAGCCCCCCTGTTGGCACAGATACGCAGTATTTT. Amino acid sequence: CASSPPVGTDTQYF. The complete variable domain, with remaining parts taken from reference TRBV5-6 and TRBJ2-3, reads DAGVTQSPTHLIKTRGQQVTLRCSPKSGHDTVSWYQQALGQGPQFIFQYYEEEERQRGNFPDRFSGHQFPNYSSELNVNALLLGDSALYLCASSPPVGTDTQYFGPGTRLTVL.

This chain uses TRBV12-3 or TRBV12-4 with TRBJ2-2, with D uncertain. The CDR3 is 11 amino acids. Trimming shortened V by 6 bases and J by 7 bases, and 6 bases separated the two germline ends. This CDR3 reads CASRSGGELFF. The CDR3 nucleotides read TGTGCCAGCAGGTCCGGCGGGGAGCTGTTTTTT.

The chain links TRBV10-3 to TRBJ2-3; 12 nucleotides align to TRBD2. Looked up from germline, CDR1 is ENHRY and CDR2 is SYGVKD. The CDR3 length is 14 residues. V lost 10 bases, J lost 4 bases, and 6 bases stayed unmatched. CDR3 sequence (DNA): TGTGCCACAAGGACTAGCGGGAACCCAGATACGCAGTATTTT. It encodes CATRTSGNPDTQYF.